A selection of T cell receptor beta chains follows, all from one sample in a study of technical replicates of blood from several donors. Produced via immunoSEQ multiplex PCR; TCRdb's table is partial and in-frame only. Among about 44,000 clones listed, around 97% were seen once. The sample taken for sequencing was T cells isolated from PBMCs. The source is a human donor in good health. Each CDR3 is given with its conserved first and last residue. The D gene is left open where the match is weak. Where a row states a size, it is once, few, many or the class of an expanded clone; other rows omit it.

v_gene	d_gene	j_gene	abundance	CDR3nt	CDR3aa
TRBV5-1	NA	TRBJ2-7	NA	TGCGCCAGCAGCTTGGGACAGCCCCTGTACGAGCAGTACTTC	CASSLGQPLYEQYF
TRBV27	NA	TRBJ2-1	NA	TGTGCCAGCAGTTTGAGAGGGACAAGCGGAGGTGAGCAGTTCTTC	CASSLRGTSGGEQFF
TRBV5-1	TRBD2	TRBJ2-1	NA	TGCGCCAGCAGCACCCCGGCTAGCGGGAGTTATAATGAGCAGTTCTTC	CASSTPASGSYNEQFF
TRBV5-1	TRBD2	TRBJ2-7	NA	TGCGCCAGCAGCCTGCGAGGGACTAGTGTTCACGAGCAGTACTTC	CASSLRGTSVHEQYF
TRBV6-5	NA	TRBJ1-1	NA	TGTGCCAGCAGGGACAGCTTGAACACTGAAGCTTTCTTT	CASRDSLNTEAFF
TRBV5-4	TRBD2	TRBJ2-2	NA	TGTGCCAGCAGCCCTGGGGGTAGGGCGGGAGGCACCGGGGAGCTGTTTTTT	CASSPGGRAGGTGELFF
TRBV19	NA	TRBJ2-1	NA	TGTGCCAGTAGTATCTTAGGGGCGTACAATGAGCAGTTCTTC	CASSILGAYNEQFF
TRBV4-1	TRBD1	TRBJ1-2	NA	TGCGCCAGCAGCCAACTCCAGGGGGCCCATGGCTACACCTTC	CASSQLQGAHGYTF
TRBV13	TRBD1	TRBJ1-2	NA	TGTGCCAGCAGCTGGACAGGCACCAACTATGGCTACACCTTC	CASSWTGTNYGYTF
TRBV7-2	NA	TRBJ1-2	NA	TGTGCCAGCAGCTTAGGCAGGGCTAACTATGGCTACACCTTC	CASSLGRANYGYTF
TRBV27	NA	TRBJ1-4	NA	TGTGCCAGCAGTAGTCGGAGAAATGAAAAACTGTTTTTT	CASSSRRNEKLFF
TRBV5-6	NA	TRBJ2-7	NA	TGTGCCAGCAGCCCACTCCAGGGAACCCCACCCTACGAGCAGTACTTC	CASSPLQGTPPYEQYF
TRBV7-3	NA	TRBJ2-5	NA	TGTGCCAGCAGCTTAAACGGAGCGGAGACCCAGTACTTC	CASSLNGAETQYF
TRBV10-1	NA	TRBJ2-3	NA	TGCGCCAGCAGTGAGTGGCGGTTTACTAGCACAGATACGCAGTATTTT	CASSEWRFTSTDTQYF
TRBV11-3	TRBD1	TRBJ2-2	NA	TGTGCCAGCAGCTTATGGGACAGGGACACCGGGGAGCTGTTTTTT	CASSLWDRDTGELFF
TRBV2	NA	TRBJ1-4	NA	TGTGCCAGCAGTGAAAGGGGTGGGGCTAATGAAAAACTGTTTTTT	CASSERGGANEKLFF
TRBV15	TRBD1	TRBJ2-7	NA	TGTGCCACCAGCGACCCTACTTCAGGGACAGCAGAGTCTTACGAGCAGTACTTC	CATSDPTSGTAESYEQYF
TRBV7-9	NA	TRBJ2-7	few	TGTGCCAGCAGCCCAACTAGCAACGAGCAGTACTTC	CASSPTSNEQYF
TRBV10-2	TRBD1	TRBJ1-2	NA	TGCGCCAGCAGTACGGGACAGGGGGTTGGCTACACCTTC	CASSTGQGVGYTF
TRBV6-5	TRBD1	TRBJ2-3	NA	TGTGCCAGCAGTTACTCCCAGGGGGTTTTCCCAGATACGCAGTATTTT	CASSYSQGVFPDTQYF
TRBV30	TRBD2	TRBJ2-3	NA	TGTGCCTGGAGTGAACTAGCGGGATCAGATACGCAGTATTTT	CAWSELAGSDTQYF
TRBV6-6	NA	TRBJ1-5	NA	TGTGCCAGGGGGGGACGGTTCAATCAGCCCCAGCATTTT	CARGGRFNQPQHF
TRBV14	NA	TRBJ2-5	NA	TGTGCCAGCAGCCAAGCAGCAGGGATAGCCCAGTACTTC	CASSQAAGIAQYF
TRBV2	NA	TRBJ1-5	NA	TGTGCCAGCAGTGAAATGGCTAATCAGCCCCAGCATTTT	CASSEMANQPQHF
TRBV2	TRBD2	TRBJ2-1	NA	TGTGCCAGCAGTAGGGGACTAGAGATCTATGAGCAGTTCTTC	CASSRGLEIYEQFF
TRBV28	TRBD1	TRBJ2-6	NA	TGTGCCAGCAGTACCGGGACAGGGGGTTTCTCTGGGGCCAACGTCCTGACTTTC	CASSTGTGGFSGANVLTF
TRBV30	TRBD1	TRBJ2-7	NA	TGTGCCTGGAGTCCCGGGACAGGGGCCTACGAGCAGTACTTC	CAWSPGTGAYEQYF
TRBV10-3	TRBD1	TRBJ1-4	NA	TGTGCCATCAGTGAGTCACGGGACAGGGTGATTGCAACTAATGAAAAACTGTTTTTT	CAISESRDRVIATNEKLFF
TRBV9	TRBD1	TRBJ1-3	NA	TGTGCCAGCAGCCCGACAGGGGCCGAGGGAAACACCATATATTTT	CASSPTGAEGNTIYF
TRBV29-1	TRBD1	TRBJ2-1	NA	TGCAGCGTTCGGACAGGGGCCTACTACAATGAGCAGTTCTTC	CSVRTGAYYNEQFF